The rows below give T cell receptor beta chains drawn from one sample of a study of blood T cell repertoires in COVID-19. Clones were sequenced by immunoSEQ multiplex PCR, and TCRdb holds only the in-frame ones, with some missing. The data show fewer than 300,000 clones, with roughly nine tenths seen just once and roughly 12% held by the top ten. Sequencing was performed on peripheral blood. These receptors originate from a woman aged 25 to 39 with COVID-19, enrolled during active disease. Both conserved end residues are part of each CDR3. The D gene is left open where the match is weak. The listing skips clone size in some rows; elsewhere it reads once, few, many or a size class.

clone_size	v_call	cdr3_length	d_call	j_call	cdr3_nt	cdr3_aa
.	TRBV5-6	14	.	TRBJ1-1	TGTGCCAGCAGCTTGTTAACGGTGAACACTGAAGCTTTCTTT	CASSLLTVNTEAFF
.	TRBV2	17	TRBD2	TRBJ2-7	TGTGCCAGTCTTTCCACGGGACTAGCGGGGGGGTACTACGAGCAGTACTTC	CASLSTGLAGGYYEQYF
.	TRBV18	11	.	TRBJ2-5	TGTGCCAGCTCACTTAAAGAGACCCAGTACTTC	CASSLKETQYF
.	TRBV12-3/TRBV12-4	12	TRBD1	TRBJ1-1	TGTGCCAGCAGTATCCTCAGGGGGCTGGCTTTCTTT	CASSILRGLAFF
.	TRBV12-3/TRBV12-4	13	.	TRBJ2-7	TGTGCCAGCAGTTTACCCAATTCCTACGAGCAGTACTTC	CASSLPNSYEQYF
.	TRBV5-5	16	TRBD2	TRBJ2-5	TGTGCCAGCAGCGTTCGCGGGGGGGCAGCTCACGGGACCCAGTACTTC	CASSVRGGAAHGTQYF
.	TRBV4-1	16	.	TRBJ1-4	TGCGCCAGCAGCCACCCTCCCCCCGGACTTAATGAAAAACTGTTTTTT	CASSHPPPGLNEKLFF
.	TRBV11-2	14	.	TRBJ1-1	TGTGCCAGCAGCTTAATCAACAGGGCCCTTGAAGCTTTCTTT	CASSLINRALEAFF
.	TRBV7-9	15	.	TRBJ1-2	TGTGCCAGCAGCTTAGGTGGGCCGGAAGACTATGGCTACACCTTC	CASSLGGPEDYGYTF
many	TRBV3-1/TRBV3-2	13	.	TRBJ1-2	TGTGCCAGCAGCCTAGGACAACGGGATGGCTACACCTTC	CASSLGQRDGYTF
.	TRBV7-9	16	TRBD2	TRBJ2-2	TGTGCCAGCAGCTTCTGGCTAGCGGGGAACACCGGGGAGCTGTTTTTT	CASSFWLAGNTGELFF
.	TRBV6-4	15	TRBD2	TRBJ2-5	TGTGCCAGCAGTGCCGAAGCGGGGGAGGGGGAGACCCAGTACTTC	CASSAEAGEGETQYF
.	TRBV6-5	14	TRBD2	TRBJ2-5	TGTGCCAGCAGTTATCTAGCGGGGCCAGAGACCCAGTACTTC	CASSYLAGPETQYF
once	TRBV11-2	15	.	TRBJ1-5	TGTGCCAGCAGCTTAGAGACGGGGGGCAATCAGCCCCAGCATTTT	CASSLETGGNQPQHF
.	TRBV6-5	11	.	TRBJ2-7	TGTGCCACCCTCTCCTCCTACGAGCAGTACTTC	CATLSSYEQYF
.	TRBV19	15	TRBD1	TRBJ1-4	TGTGCCAGTAGTTTCCGGACAGGGGTAGGGGAAAAACTGTTTTTT	CASSFRTGVGEKLFF
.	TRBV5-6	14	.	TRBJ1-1	TGTGCCAGCAGTCCCGTGATGAGGGACACTGAAGCTTTCTTT	CASSPVMRDTEAFF
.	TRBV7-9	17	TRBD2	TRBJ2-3	TGTGCCAGCAGCTTAGTGGATTTAGCGGGGGGGCATTCATTGCAGTATTTT	CASSLVDLAGGHSLQYF
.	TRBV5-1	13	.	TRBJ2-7	TGCGCCAGCAGCTTCGAGGAAACCTACGAGCAGTACTTC	CASSFEETYEQYF
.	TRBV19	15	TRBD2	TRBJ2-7	TGTGCCAGTAGTTCGGCTAGCGGGGGGATCTACGAGCAGTACTTC	CASSSASGGIYEQYF
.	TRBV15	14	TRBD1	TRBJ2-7	TGTGCCACCAGCCCCCGGGACAGCTCCTACGAGCAGTACTTC	CATSPRDSSYEQYF
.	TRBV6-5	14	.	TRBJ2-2	TGTGCCAGCAGTCTCCAGGGGTACACCGGGGAGCTGTTTTTT	CASSLQGYTGELFF
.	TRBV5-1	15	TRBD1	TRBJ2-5	TGCGCCAGCAGCCCCTATACAGGGGGCCTGGAGACCCAGTACTTC	CASSPYTGGLETQYF
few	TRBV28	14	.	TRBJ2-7	TGTGCCAGCAGTTTAGTGGACAGTTCCTACGAGCAGTACTTC	CASSLVDSSYEQYF
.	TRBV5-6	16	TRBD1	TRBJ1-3	TGTGCCAGCAGCTTGGGGACAGGCCTCTCTGGAAACACCATATATTTT	CASSLGTGLSGNTIYF
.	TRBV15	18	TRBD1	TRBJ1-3	TGTGCCACCAGCTCCTTGGACAGGGAGGGATACTCTGGAAACACCATATATTTT	CATSSLDREGYSGNTIYF
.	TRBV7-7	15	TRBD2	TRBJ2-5	TGTGCCAGCAGCCAGGGGACTAGCGTGGGAGAGACCCAGTACTTC	CASSQGTSVGETQYF
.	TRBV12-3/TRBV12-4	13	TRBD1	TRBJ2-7	TGTGCCAGCAGTTTGGACAGGCACTACGAGCAGTACTTC	CASSLDRHYEQYF
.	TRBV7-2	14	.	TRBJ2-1	TGTGCCAGCAGCTTAACGCCCAGGGCTGCTGAGCAGTTCTTC	CASSLTPRAAEQFF
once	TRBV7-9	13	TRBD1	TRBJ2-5	TGTGCCAGCAGCTTAAGACAGGGGACGACCCAGTACTTC	CASSLRQGTTQYF
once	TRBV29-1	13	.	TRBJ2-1	TGCAGCATCCGGCGGGGCTGGGACAATGAGCAGTTCTTC	CSIRRGWDNEQFF
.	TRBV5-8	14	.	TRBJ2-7	TGTGCCAGCAGCCGACGGGGGTTTAGGTACGAGCAGTACTTC	CASSRRGFRYEQYF
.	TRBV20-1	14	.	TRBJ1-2	TGCAGTGCTAGTAAGCCAGGGCTCGACTATGGCTACACCTTC	CSASKPGLDYGYTF
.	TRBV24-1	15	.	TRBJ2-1	TGTGCCACCAGTGATTTCACGAGCTCCTACAATGAGCAGTTCTTC	CATSDFTSSYNEQFF
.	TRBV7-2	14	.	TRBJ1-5	TGTGCCAGCAGCCTCAACTGGTTCAATCAGCCCCAGCATTTT	CASSLNWFNQPQHF
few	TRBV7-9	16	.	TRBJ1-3	TGTGCCAGCAGCCCCCCGGGTCTTGCCTCTGGAAACACCATATATTTT	CASSPPGLASGNTIYF
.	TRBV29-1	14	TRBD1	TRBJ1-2	TGCAGCGTTGATGAAGGACAGGGGGCCGTGGGCTACACCTTC	CSVDEGQGAVGYTF
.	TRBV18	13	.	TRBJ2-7	TGTGCCAGCTCCCCCGCCGGGTTGGGCGAGCAGTACTTC	CASSPAGLGEQYF
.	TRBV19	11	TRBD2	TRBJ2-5	TGTGCCAGCTGGGGGGGAGAGACCCAGTACTTC	CASWGGETQYF
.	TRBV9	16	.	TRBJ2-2	TGTGCCAGCAGCGGATACTCGGACATCCGGGCCGGGGAGCTGTTTTTT	CASSGYSDIRAGELFF
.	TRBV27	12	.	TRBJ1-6	TGTGCCAGCAGTTGGCTTGGTTCACCCCTCCACTTT	CASSWLGSPLHF
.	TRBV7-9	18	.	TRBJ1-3	TGTGCCAGCAGCACAGGCCGGGACATCGTTAGCTCTGGAAACACCATATATTTT	CASSTGRDIVSSGNTIYF
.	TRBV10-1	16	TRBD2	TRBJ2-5	TGCGCCAGCAGTGAGTCACTAGCGGGGGCCAAAGAGACCCAGTACTTC	CASSESLAGAKETQYF
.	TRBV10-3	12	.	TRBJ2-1	TGTGCCATCAGCGGACACTACAATGAGCAGTTCTTC	CAISGHYNEQFF
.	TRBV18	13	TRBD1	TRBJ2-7	TGTGCCAGCTCACTAGACAGGGACTACGAGCAGTACTTC	CASSLDRDYEQYF
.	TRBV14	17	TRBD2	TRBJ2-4	TGTGCCAGCAGCCAAGATCAAGGAGCGGGGGTTCCTAGCATTCAGTACTTC	CASSQDQGAGVPSIQYF
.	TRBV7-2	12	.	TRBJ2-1	TGTGCCAGCAGCTCCAGATGGAATGAGCAGTTCTTC	CASSSRWNEQFF
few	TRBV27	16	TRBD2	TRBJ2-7	TGTGCCAGCAGCGTTCTGGGCGGGGGGTACTCCTACGAGCAGTACTTC	CASSVLGGGYSYEQYF
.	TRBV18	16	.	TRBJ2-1	TGTGCCAGCTCACCATTCAACCGCGGGTCCTACAATGAGCAGTTCTTC	CASSPFNRGSYNEQFF
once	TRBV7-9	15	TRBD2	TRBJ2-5	TGTGCCAGCAGCTTAGCCACGGGGGGTCGGGAGACCCAGTACTTC	CASSLATGGRETQYF
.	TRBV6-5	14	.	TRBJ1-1	TGTGCCAGCAGGGGAACAGGGTCCGGCCTTGAAGCTTTCTTT	CASRGTGSGLEAFF
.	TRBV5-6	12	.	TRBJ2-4	TGTGCCAGCTCCGGGACTCCCAACATTCAGTACTTC	CASSGTPNIQYF